This T cell receptor (beta chain) appears in the sequencing data of a study of T-cell reconstitution after alpha-beta-depleted transplantation in children (dated by TCRdb to about 2016). Some background on the complete study: The study quantitatively tracked T-cell immune reconstitution after TCRalphabeta/CD19-depleted allogeneic hematopoietic cell transplantation in children using TCR repertoire profiling.

This clonotype has only a few counts. Its binding antigen is unknown. No base qualities exist here, and no much larger clone lies one base off it. Clipping removes 5 bases from V and 1 base from J, with 5 as the unmatched junction base count. From cysteine to phenylalanine, the CDR3 is 15 amino acids long. Only the CDR3 DNA is retained, 45 bases long and in frame from the first base. CDR1 is given as SGHAT and CDR2 as FQNNGV, both from the germline V gene. The receptor library was made with PCR. Sequenced using an Illumina HiSeq 2500. TCR libraries were prepared with molecular barcoding, using unique molecular identifiers to normalize TCRbeta repertoire quantification. The raw public data were reprocessed by TCRdb itself: fastp quality trimming at Q25, MiXCR clonotype calling, in-frame beta chains only. Rows with a matching CDR3 protein are joined into one entry that keeps the most common DNA and genes. The sample includes roughly 500,000 distinct CDR3 sequences, with roughly 18% observed a single time. Roughly 3.3% of the sample is in the top ten clones.

This specimen consisted of PBMCs from the stem cell graft donor, obtained from the stem cell graft. The chain uses TRBV11-2 and TRBJ1-1; 9 of the junction bases match TRBD1. The clonotype originates from a human donor who donated a stem cell graft to a child with acute lymphoblastic leukemia. The CDR3: CASSPLTGGNTEAFF. The sequenced DNA is TGTGCCAGCAGCCCATTGACAGGGGGGAACACTGAAGCTTTCTTT.